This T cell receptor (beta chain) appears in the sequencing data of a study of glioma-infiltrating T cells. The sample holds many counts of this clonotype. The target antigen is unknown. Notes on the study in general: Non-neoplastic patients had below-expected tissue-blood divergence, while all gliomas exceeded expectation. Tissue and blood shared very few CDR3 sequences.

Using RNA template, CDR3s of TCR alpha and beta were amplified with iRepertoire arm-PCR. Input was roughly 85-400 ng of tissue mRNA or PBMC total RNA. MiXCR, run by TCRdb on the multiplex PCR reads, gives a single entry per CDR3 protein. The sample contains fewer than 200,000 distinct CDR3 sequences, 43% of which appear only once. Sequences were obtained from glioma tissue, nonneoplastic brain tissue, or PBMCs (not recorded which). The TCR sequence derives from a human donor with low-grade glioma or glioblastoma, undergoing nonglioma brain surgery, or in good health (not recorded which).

The CDR3, as DNA: TGCAGTGCTAGAAACCCAGCGGTGAGCTCCTACGAGCAGTACTTC. It specifies CSARNPAVSSYEQYF. The chain joins TRBV20-1 to TRBJ2-7, with D possibly TRBD2 on 5 matching bases. The V end lost 2 bases, the J end lost 0 bases, and 14 bases lay between the germline ends. Germline values: CDR1 DFQATT, CDR2 SNEGSKA (reference sequence). The CDR3 consists of 15 residues.